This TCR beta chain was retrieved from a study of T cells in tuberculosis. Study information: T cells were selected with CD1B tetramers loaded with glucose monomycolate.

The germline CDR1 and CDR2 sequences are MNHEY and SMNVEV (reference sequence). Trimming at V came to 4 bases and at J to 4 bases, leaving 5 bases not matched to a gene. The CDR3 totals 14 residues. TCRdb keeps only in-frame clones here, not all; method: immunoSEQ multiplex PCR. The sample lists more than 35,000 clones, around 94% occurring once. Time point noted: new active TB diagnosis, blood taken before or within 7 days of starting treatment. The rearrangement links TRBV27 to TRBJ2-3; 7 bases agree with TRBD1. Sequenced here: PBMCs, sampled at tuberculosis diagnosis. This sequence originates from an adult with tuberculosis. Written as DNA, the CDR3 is TGTGCCAGCAGTTCTCACAGGGGTCCAGATACGCAGTATTTT. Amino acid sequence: CASSSHRGPDTQYF.